This entry is about one T cell receptor (beta chain). The antigen remains unidentified. This sample was taken from a study of cytomegalovirus exposure and HLA in healthy donors. Overall study results and limits: Published work reported that the classifier diagnosed cytomegalovirus status with high specificity and sensitivity.

The primer mix had 60 Vbeta and 13 Jbeta primers. Clones were sequenced by immunoSEQ multiplex PCR, and TCRdb holds only the in-frame ones, with some missing. The profile shows about 130,000 clones, about two thirds of them singletons. Germline lookup yields CDR1 SGHNT and CDR2 YYREEE (reference sequence). V trimming: 4 bases; J trimming: 9 bases; junction bases outside the gene matches: 2. This CDR3 region has 13 residues. Input material: PBMCs. The chain uses TRBV5-4 and TRBJ2-1; TRBD2 agrees at 12 bases. The origin of this receptor is a man aged 25 to 40 in good health and CMV-seronegative. The CDR3 sequence is CASSLAGGREQFF. DNA for the CDR3: TGTGCCAGCAGCCTAGCGGGGGGGCGTGAGCAGTTCTTC. The full variable domain, in which reference TRBV5-4 and TRBJ2-1 provide the parts outside the CDR3, is ETGVTQSPTHLIKTRGQQVTLRCSSQSGHNTVSWYQQALGQGPQFIFQYYREEENGRGNFPPRFSGLQFPNYSSELNVNALELDDSALYLCASSLAGGREQFFGPGTRLTVL.